This record covers a single T cell receptor beta chain. The antigen remains unidentified. V was pared by 3 bases and J by 8 bases, with 19 bases between. This CDR3 region has 16 residues. In germline, CDR1 is MNHEY, CDR2 SVGAGI. These data are taken from a study of T cell responses to AZD1222 COVID-19 vaccine. Regarding the study as a whole: It was only 6 or 7 AZD1222 recipients who were seropositive at baseline. Increased Spike-specific TCR breadth and depth were observed after two AZD1222 doses.

TCRdb's table, derived via immunoSEQ multiplex PCR, lists solely in-frame clones and lacks some. The sample holds approximately 88,000 clones, approximately 90% seen once. Second-dose schedules of about 4 or about 12 weeks were combined. This sequence joins TRBV6-5 and TRBJ1-4; unclear D gene. This receptor was taken from an adult who received the AZD1222 COVID-19 vaccine. Sequencing used peripheral blood, obtained 28 days after the second AZD1222 dose. CDR3 protein: CASSYSLGLGGEKLFF. CDR3 coding DNA: TGTGCCAGCAGTTATTCATTAGGGTTGGGAGGGGAAAAACTGTTTTTT.